The clone carrying this T cell receptor (beta chain) is a singleton in its sample. Its ends do not fully match the called genes, so a read error is possible. This record belongs to a study of cytomegalovirus exposure and HLA in healthy donors. This CDR3 has 15 residues. CDR1 SGDLS and CDR2 YYNGEE come from the germline V gene. The PCR was carried out with 60 Vbeta primers and 13 Jbeta primers. TCRdb's table, derived via immunoSEQ multiplex PCR, lists solely in-frame clones and lacks some. The sample consists of over 100,000 clones, less than 80% of them appearing once. Sequencing was done on a sample of PBMCs. The genes are TRBV9 and TRBJ2-1; TRBD2 matches at 13 bases. The sequence derives from a woman aged 45-60 years in good health and CMV-seropositive. CDR3 nucleotide sequence: TGTGCCGGCAGCGCGACTAGCGGGGGGACCTATGAGCAGTTCTTC. Translation gives CAGSATSGGTYEQFF.